One sample yielded the 14 T cell receptor beta chains listed below, sequenced in a study of identifying expanded T cells in peripheral blood. Here immunoSEQ multiplex PCR was the method, and the copy in TCRdb shows in-frame clones only, minus some. The sample carries about 130,000 clones, approximately 86% recorded once. The sample consisted of blood. The receptors were sampled from a person aged 18-70 years in good health.

This chain connects TRBV19 to TRBJ1-5; D is unclear. Trimming pared 3 bases from V and 0 bases from J, leaving 6 bases between. The CDR3 runs to 14 residues. The germline V gene encodes CDR1 LNHDA and CDR2 SQIVND (reference sequence). CDR3 protein: CASSIPVSNQPQHF. The CDR3 DNA reads TGTGCCAGTAGTATTCCGGTTAGCAATCAGCCCCAGCATTTT. The complete variable domain, with remaining parts taken from reference TRBV19 and TRBJ1-5, reads DGGITQSPKYLFRKEGQNVTLSCEQNLNHDAMYWYRQDPGQGLRLIYYSQIVNDFQKGDIAEGYSVSREKKESFPLTVTSAQKNPTAFYLCASSIPVSNQPQHFGDGTRLSIL.

V usage is TRBV28 and J usage is TRBJ2-4, with 7 bases that match TRBD2. The CDR3 has 15 amino acids. Germline CDR1 is MDHEN and CDR2 is SYDVKM. Losses at the gene ends were 3 bases for V and 1 base for J; bases not matched to a gene: 3. CDR3 nucleotide sequence: TGTGCCAGCAGTTTGGGGGGGGAGGCCAAAAACATTCAGTACTTC. Encoded protein: CASSLGGEAKNIQYF.

The chain couples TRBV9 to TRBJ1-2, with D possibly TRBD1 on 5 matching bases. This CDR3 contains 17 residues. Germline V gives CDR1 SGDLS, CDR2 YYNGEE. Trimming took off 0 bases at V and 3 bases at J, with 18 bases between the two ends. The DNA for the CDR3 is TGTGCCAGCAGCGTAGCTACCGCGCGGGGCCTGGACTATGGCTACACCTTC. It yields the protein CASSVATARGLDYGYTF.

V usage is TRBV6-1 and J usage is TRBJ2-1; D ambiguous. Germline CDR1 and CDR2: MNHNS and SASEGT. The V gene lost 4 bases and the J gene lost 12 bases, with 16 bases spanning the gap. The length of the CDR3 is 13 residues. CDR3 in DNA: TGTGCCAGCAGTGGCCCGGCCAGCCGGGCGCAGTTCTTC. Translating gives CASSGPASRAQFF.

The chain recombines TRBV2 with TRBJ1-2; 11 bases fit TRBD1. CDR3 size: 15 residues. V lost 11 bases, J lost 6 bases, and 14 bases stayed unmatched. Looked up from germline, CDR1 is SNHLY and CDR2 is FYNNEI. The DNA of the CDR3 is TGTGCCGGCTCTAGGACAGGGGGCCCCCTCGATGGCTACACCTTC. It codes for CAGSRTGGPLDGYTF.

The rearrangement joins TRBV9 to TRBJ2-5; TRBD2 aligns across 9 bases. Trimming took 0 bases from V and 2 from J; bases not matched to a gene: 11. Germline V lookup: CDR1 SGDLS, CDR2 YYNGEE. The CDR3 has 18 amino acids. The DNA for the CDR3 is TGTGCCAGCAGCGTAGACCACAGAGGAGCGGGAGGACAAGAGACCCAGTACTTC. It codes for CASSVDHRGAGGQETQYF.

The chain combines TRBV9 with TRBJ2-2, with TRBD1 matching 12 bases. This CDR3 region has 16 residues. Germline trimming cut 3 bases from V and 3 bases from J; bases unmatched to any gene: 3. Germline loops: CDR1 SGDLS, CDR2 YYNGEE. The CDR3 region has the DNA TGTGCCAGCAGCGCCGGGACAGGGGGCGACACCGGGGAGCTGTTTTTT. The encoded protein is CASSAGTGGDTGELFF. Together with reference TRBV9 and TRBJ2-2, the CDR3 gives the full variable domain: DSGVTQTPKHLITATGQRVTLRCSPRSGDLSVYWYQQSLDQGLQFLIQYYNGEERAKGNILERFSAQQFPDLHSELNLSSLELGDSALYFCASSAGTGGDTGELFFGEGSRLTVL.

CDR3 sequence: CASSLYGGVDTEAFF. CDR3 DNA sequence: TGTGCCAGCAGCTTATATGGGGGAGTAGACACTGAAGCTTTCTTT. The chain joins TRBV11-2 to TRBJ1-1, with D maybe TRBD1 (5 bases). The germline gives CDR1 SGHAT, CDR2 FQNNGV. V lost 2 bases, J lost 3 bases, and 13 bases lay in between. The CDR3 runs 15 residues. The whole variable domain, filled in from reference TRBV11-2 and TRBJ1-1, reads EAGVAQSPRYKIIEKRQSVAFWCNPISGHATLYWYQQILGQGPKLLIQFQNNGVVDDSQLPKDRFSAERLKGVDSTLKIQPAKLEDSAVYLCASSLYGGVDTEAFFGQGTRLTVV.

The rearrangement links TRBV5-1 to TRBJ1-2; the D gene is possibly TRBD1 (6 bases). The CDR3 has 13 amino acids. Trimming stripped 1 base from V and 8 bases from J, with 12 bases between. The germline gives CDR1 SGHRS, CDR2 YFSETQ. CDR3 protein: CASSLQGREGYTF. In DNA form, the CDR3 reads TGCGCCAGCAGCTTGCAGGGGAGGGAAGGCTACACCTTC.

The J gene is TRBJ1-4, the V gene TRBV18, with 7 bases identical to TRBD1. J gave up 6 bases and V 3 bases, and 4 bases lay outside the gene matches. The germline V gene encodes CDR1 KGHSH and CDR2 LQKENI. The CDR3 is 14 amino acids. The CDR3 loop is CASSPRTGDEKLFF. CDR3 DNA sequence: TGTGCCAGCTCACCTCGGACAGGTGATGAAAAACTGTTTTTT.

V gene TRBV2 combines with J gene TRBJ2-5; D perhaps matches TRBD1 (5 bases). The CDR3 is 14 amino acids. With 0 bases removed from V and 5 bases from J, the gap between germline ends came to 10 bases. Per germline, CDR1 SNHLY and CDR2 FYNNEI. CDR3 residues: CASSEASGRETQYF. DNA for the CDR3: TGTGCCAGCAGTGAAGCGTCAGGGCGGGAGACCCAGTACTTC.

CDR3 sequence: CASSHGTSGRREQYF. The CDR3, as DNA: TGTGCCAGCAGCCACGGGACTAGCGGGAGACGTGAGCAGTACTTC. The chain has TRBV11-3 and TRBJ2-7; 14 bases agree with TRBD2. Per the germline V gene, CDR1 is SGHNT and CDR2 is YENEEA. This CDR3 is built from 15 residues. The V and J ends lost 5 bases and 7 bases, in that order; junction bases with no gene match: 7.

Here the CDR3 DNA reads TGTGCCAGCAGCTTAAAGGCAGGGGCCCAGCCCCAGCATTTT. Protein product: CASSLKAGAQPQHF. The V gene is TRBV7-2, the J gene TRBJ1-5; TRBD1 is a possible D gene (6 bases). The CDR3 has 14 residues. The ends were cut back, 2 bases at V and 7 bases at J, with 12 bases in the middle. CDR1 and CDR2 from the germline V gene are SGHTA and FQGNSA.

The gene calls are TRBV4-3 and TRBJ1-2, with D possibly TRBD1 on 5 matching bases. Trimming left V 1 base short and J 5 bases short, with 8 bases between. The germline gives CDR1 LGHNA, CDR2 YSLEER. The CDR3 covers 13 residues. The CDR3 nucleotides are TGCGCCAGCAGCCAAGGGGAGGGGTATGGCTACACCTTC. This gives the protein CASSQGEGYGYTF.